Listed below are T cell receptor beta chains from one sample, sequenced in a study of control samples from healthy donors and cancer patients. This table comes from immunoSEQ multiplex PCR, and its TCRdb copy is limited to in-frame clones, with some not included. The sample includes 95,000 to 150,000 clones, 88% of them seen just once. The sample comprised blood. These receptors all stem from a middle-aged man in good health. Each CDR3 is given with its conserved first and last residue. The D gene is left open where the match is weak. Clone sizes are given selectively: once, few, many, or a class where the clone is expanded.

CDR3 length	D gene	J gene	clone size	V gene	CDR3 protein	CDR3 DNA
15	TRBD2	TRBJ2-5	.	TRBV9	CASSVLAGGQETQYF	TGTGCCAGCAGCGTACTAGCGGGGGGACAAGAGACCCAGTACTTC
13	.	TRBJ2-7	.	TRBV18	CASSPSDSRLQYF	TGTGCCAGCTCACCATCAGACAGTAGGTTGCAGTACTTC
15	.	TRBJ1-6	.	TRBV9	CASSVEGHVNSPLHF	TGTGCCAGCAGCGTAGAAGGACATGTTAATTCACCCCTCCACTTT
13	.	TRBJ1-2	.	TRBV28	CASSPSEPPSYTF	TGTGCCAGCAGTCCCTCCGAACCGCCTAGCTACACCTTC
13	.	TRBJ2-5	.	TRBV5-1	CASSRIVQETQYF	TGCGCCAGCAGCAGGATAGTTCAAGAGACCCAGTACTTC
12	.	TRBJ1-3	.	TRBV12-3/TRBV12-4	CASSLLGNTIYF	TGTGCCAGCAGTCTGTTGGGAAACACCATATATTTT
13	.	TRBJ1-1	.	TRBV7-3	CASSAGQNTEAFF	TGTGCCAGCAGCGCGGGACAGAACACTGAAGCTTTCTTT
16	TRBD1	TRBJ2-3	.	TRBV10-3	CAIRVGDRGSPDTQYF	TGTGCCATCAGGGTCGGGGACAGGGGAAGCCCAGATACGCAGTATTTT
14	.	TRBJ1-6	.	TRBV25-1	CASSEYRQNSPLHF	TGTGCCAGCAGTGAATATAGGCAGAATTCACCCCTCCACTTT
15	TRBD2	TRBJ2-2	.	TRBV19	CASSRGGSGTGELFF	TGTGCCAGTAGTAGGGGGGGATCCGGCACCGGGGAGCTGTTTTTT
16	.	TRBJ1-2	few	TRBV7-2	CASSSSGGASTDGYTF	TGTGCCAGCAGCTCGAGCGGGGGGGCTTCGACTGATGGCTACACCTTC
16	TRBD1	TRBJ2-1	.	TRBV11-2	CASSPRTGSSYNEQFF	TGTGCCAGCAGCCCACGGACAGGGAGCTCCTACAATGAGCAGTTCTTC
16	.	TRBJ1-4	once	TRBV12-5	CASGLDTGTSNEKLFF	TGTGCTAGTGGTTTGGACACCGGGACAAGTAATGAAAAACTGTTTTTT
16	TRBD1	TRBJ1-2	few	TRBV18	CASSPDRGEANYGYTF	TGTGCCAGCTCACCTGACAGGGGGGAGGCTAACTATGGCTACACCTTC
15	.	TRBJ2-5	.	TRBV24-1	CATSDWGVGQETQYF	TGTGCCACCAGTGATTGGGGGGTTGGTCAAGAGACCCAGTACTTC
15	.	TRBJ1-3	.	TRBV9	CASSVGAFDGNTIYF	TGTGCCAGCAGCGTAGGTGCATTTGATGGAAACACCATATATTTT